A single sample gave rise to the 7 T cell receptor beta chains below, sequenced in a study of CXCR3-negative and CXCR3-positive naive CD8 T cells. General study results and limits: More hydrophobic TRB CDR3s occurred in CXCR3-positive than in CXCR3-negative naive cells.

Via 5' RACE with UMI labels, TRB cDNA libraries were prepared. TCRdb reprocessed the 5' RACE reads and reports one entry per CDR3 protein, with no DNA. The ten most abundant clones cover around 0.7% of a sample with 60,000 to 70,000 distinct CDR3 sequences. These receptors' antigens are unknown. Sequencing was carried out using naive CXCR3+ CD8+ T cells from blood. Subset reported: CD45RO-CCR7+CD27+CD95- naive CD8+ T cells expressing CXCR3 (TNR3+). These receptors were obtained from a human donor in good health. Some clones in this sample may be carry-over from other donors' samples.

The chain combines TRBV5-1 with TRBJ1-1. The CDR3 sequence is 13 residues long. Looked up from germline, CDR1 is SGHRS and CDR2 is YFSETQ. The CDR3 protein is CASSLGGAIEAFF. The full variable domain, rest sourced from reference TRBV5-1 and TRBJ1-1, is KAGVTQTPRYLIKTRGQQVTLSCSPISGHRSVSWYQQTPGQGLQFLFEYFSETQRNKGNFPGRFSGRQFSNSRSEMNVSTLELGDSALYLCASSLGGAIEAFFGQGTRLTVV.

V and J are TRBV29-1 and TRBJ2-5. CDR3 length: 14 residues. Per the germline V gene, CDR1 is SQVTM and CDR2 is ANQGSEA. Here the CDR3 reads CSVEGHRYQETQYF.

The J gene is TRBJ2-5, the V gene TRBV28; without DNA, the TCRdb call of TRBD1 cannot be checked. The CDR3 length is 16 residues. Germline CDR1 is MDHEN and CDR2 is SYDVKM. The CDR3 loop is CASRKLGQGVWETQYF.

The rearrangement joins TRBV29-1 to TRBJ2-3; the D call from TCRdb, TRBD2, cannot be confirmed without DNA. The CDR3 has 17 residues. The germline V gene has CDR1 SQVTM and CDR2 ANQGSEA. CDR3 sequence: CSVVRPTSGLGSDTQYF.

The chain has TRBV6-2 or TRBV6-3 and TRBJ2-2; TCRdb's D gene call, TRBD2, goes unchecked for lack of DNA. The CDR3 is 15 amino acids. Per the germline V gene, CDR1 is MNHEY and CDR2 is SVGEGT. CDR3: CASSYSRGDTGELFF.

This chain uses TRBV29-1 with TRBJ2-7; as DNA is missing, the TRBD1 call by TCRdb cannot be tested. The germline CDR1 and CDR2 sequences are SQVTM and ANQGSEA. This CDR3 spans 15 amino acids. This CDR3 reads CSVEGIDRGQYEQYF.

The CDR3 spells CSAVGLAYEQYF. The J gene is TRBJ2-7, the V gene TRBV20-1; TCRdb's assignment of TRBD2 cannot be checked, as there is no DNA. The CDR3 contains 12 residues. Per the germline V gene, CDR1 is DFQATT and CDR2 is SNEGSKA (reference sequence).